The next 17 T cell receptor beta chains were all read from a single sample in a study of Graves' ophthalmopathy and Graves' hyperthyroidism. RNA transcripts provided the template for amplifying TCR beta CDR3 regions. HTBI primers were employed in first-round RT-PCR, then a second-round multiplex PCR followed. Via MiXCR, TCRdb re-called the multiplex PCR reads, giving one row per CDR3 protein. The table records some 250,000 distinct CDR3 sequences, 45% of them present only once. Material: peripheral blood. The receptor source for this set is an adult man with Graves' ophthalmopathy.

The chain carries TRBV5-1 and TRBJ1-1; D ambiguous. The CDR3 has 14 amino acids. The V end lost 0 bases, the J end lost 6 bases, and 12 bases lay between the germline ends. CDR1 and CDR2 from the germline V gene are SGHRS and YFSETQ. The DNA for the CDR3 is TGCGCCAGCAGCTTGGAGAGGAGCGGGGCTGAAGCTTTCTTT. Its translation: CASSLERSGAEAFF.

This clonotype was detected only a few times. Mismatch with germline at one junction end may stem from a read error. This rearrangement joins TRBV7-7 to TRBJ2-7, with 9 bases lining up with TRBD1. CDR1 is SSHAT and CDR2 is FNYEAQ in the germline V gene (reference sequence). CDR3 size: 15 residues. CDR3 nucleotides: TGTGCTAGCAGCTTGGGGACAGGGTTGGGTTACGAGCGGTACTTC. It encodes CASSLGTGLGYERYF.

The V and J genes are TRBV5-1 and TRBJ1-2; a weak D match, TRBD1 (5 bases). Trimming removed 5 bases at V and 0 bases at J, with 11 bases between. CDR1 SGHRS and CDR2 YFSETQ come from the germline V gene. There are 14 residues in the CDR3. Here the CDR3 reads CASRGGVSNYGYTF. The CDR3 DNA is TGCGCCAGCAGAGGAGGGGTCTCTAACTATGGCTACACCTTC.

This clonotype was observed a handful of times. The V gene is TRBV29-1, the J gene TRBJ1-1, with 10 bases identical to TRBD1. This CDR3 is 14 amino acids long. Trimming took 3 bases from V and 1 from J; bases not matched to a gene: 2. Germline CDR1 and CDR2: SQVTM and ANQGSEA. The CDR3 DNA follows: TGCAGCGTTGAGGGGACAGGGGCGAACACTGAAGCTTTCTTT. Translated, it gives CSVEGTGANTEAFF.

This clonotype was counted once. The J gene is TRBJ2-5, the V gene TRBV5-1; D unresolved. V was clipped by 2 bases and J by 5 bases, with 7 bases between them. Germline V gives CDR1 SGHRS, CDR2 YFSETQ. CDR3 length: 12 residues. The CDR3 protein is CASSFVSETQYF. The CDR3, as DNA: TGCGCCAGCAGCTTCGTTAGCGAGACCCAGTACTTC.

The gene calls are TRBV7-9 and TRBJ1-2; perhaps TRBD1 as D (6 bases). This CDR3 is built from 13 residues. V was cut by 7 bases and J by 5 bases, with 14 bases left in between. Per the germline V gene, CDR1 is SEHNR and CDR2 is FQNEAQ (reference sequence). Here the CDR3 DNA reads TGTGCCAGCACCCTAGGGGGAGGGTATGGCTACACCTTC. Amino acid sequence: CASTLGGGYGYTF.

This clonotype was seen only a few times. V is TRBV10-2 and J is TRBJ1-2, with 8 bases matching TRBD1. The ends lost 6 bases at V and 3 bases at J; junction bases unmatched: 6. The CDR3 is 14 residues long. In germline, CDR1 is WSHSY, CDR2 SAAADI. DNA for the CDR3: TGCGCCAGCAGCGACAGGGGCGCCCACTATGGCTACACCTTC. It encodes CASSDRGAHYGYTF.

The chain combines TRBV29-1 with TRBJ2-3; no firm D call. The germline CDR1 and CDR2 sequences are SQVTM and ANQGSEA. V lost 3 bases to trimming and J lost 0 bases, with 10 bases between them. This CDR3 has 14 amino acids. The CDR3 bases are TGCAGCGTTGAGGTCTTCACTAGCACAGATACGCAGTATTTT. It translates to CSVEVFTSTDTQYF.

The table lists this clonotype with many counts. This rearrangement joins TRBV10-3 to TRBJ1-5; 10 bases align to TRBD1. The CDR3 runs to 12 residues. Unmatched junction bases numbered 3, after V lost 11 bases and J lost 5 bases. Per germline, CDR1 ENHRY and CDR2 SYGVKD. The CDR3 loop is CAGGQGDQPQHF. Here the CDR3 DNA reads TGTGCCGGCGGACAGGGGGATCAGCCCCAGCATTTT.

There are many counts of this clonotype. J is TRBJ1-5 and V is TRBV10-1, with D unresolved. Per germline, CDR1 WNHNN and CDR2 SYGVQD (reference sequence). The CDR3 loop spans 12 amino acids. The germline V and J ends were trimmed by 3 bases and 2 bases, with 2 bases remaining between them. CDR3 sequence (DNA): TGCGCCAGCAGTGATGGCAATCAGCCCCAGCATTTT. This encodes CASSDGNQPQHF.

This clonotype was counted between two and nine times. The chain uses TRBV9 and TRBJ2-7, with D possibly being TRBD2 (6 bases). V shed 4 bases and J shed 2 bases, with 13 bases lying between them. The CDR3 length is 14 residues. CDR1 SGDLS and CDR2 YYNGEE come from the germline V gene. As DNA, the CDR3 is TGTGCCAGCAGCTTAACGGCGGGACCCTACGAGCAGTACTTC. This encodes CASSLTAGPYEQYF.

For this clonotype: A read error may be the cause here, since a much bigger clone is one base away. The chain combines TRBV25-1 with TRBJ2-7, with a tentative D call TRBD2 (6 bases). Per the germline V gene, CDR1 is MGHDK and CDR2 is SYGVNS. The CDR3 runs to 14 residues. V lost 1 base, J lost 9 bases, and 16 bases lay in between. CDR3 residues: CASSELRVLGGQYF. The DNA for the CDR3 is TGTGCCAGCAGTGAATTGAGGGTTTTGGGGGGGCAGTACTTC.

In this sample, this clonotype turned up many times. The genes are TRBV10-3 and TRBJ2-7; no firm D call. Germline-derived CDR1 and CDR2 are ENHRY and SYGVKD. The CDR3 has 12 amino acids. V shed 2 bases and J shed 5 bases, with 7 bases lying between them. CDR3 sequence reads: CAISEGPHEQYF. The CDR3 DNA sequence: TGTGCCATCAGTGAGGGTCCCCACGAGCAGTACTTC.

This clonotype came up a few times. At one boundary the junction diverges from the germline segment, which might be a read error. V gene TRBV6-5 combines with J gene TRBJ2-7; 7 nucleotides line up with TRBD1. The CDR3 has 13 amino acids. CDR1 is MNHEY, CDR2 SVGAGI, per germline. CDR3 protein: CASSESPGDRQYF. CDR3 sequence (DNA): TGCGCCAGCAGTGAGAGCCCCGGGGACAGGCAGTACTTC.

The chain recombines TRBV2 with TRBJ1-2, with D hard to call. The CDR3 totals 14 residues. V lost 5 bases and J 3 bases, leaving 13 bases between the germline ends. Germline CDR1 reads SNHLY; CDR2 reads FYNNEI. In DNA form, the CDR3 reads TGTGCCAGCAGTCAACTGGGGAGCTACTATGGCTACACCTTC. It codes for CASSQLGSYYGYTF.

The J gene is TRBJ1-1, the V gene TRBV5-8; D may be TRBD1 (6 bases). The V gene lost 1 base and the J gene lost 7 bases, with 11 bases spanning the gap. CDR1 and CDR2 from the germline V gene are SGHTS and YDEGEE. The CDR3 covers 13 residues. The CDR3, as DNA: TGTGCCAGCAGCTTGTGGGGGCGAGGTGAAGCTTTCTTT. It encodes CASSLWGRGEAFF.

The table lists this clonotype with a count of one. The chain links TRBV20-1 to TRBJ1-1; 11 positions agree with TRBD1. The CDR3 consists of 16 residues. Germline CDR1 and CDR2: DFQATT and SNEGSKA (reference sequence). Trimming cost V 1 base and J 1 base; bases outside gene matches: 5. This CDR3 is CSARAGTGGGNTEAFF. The CDR3 DNA reads TGCAGTGCTAGAGCCGGGACAGGGGGGGGGAACACTGAAGCTTTCTTT.